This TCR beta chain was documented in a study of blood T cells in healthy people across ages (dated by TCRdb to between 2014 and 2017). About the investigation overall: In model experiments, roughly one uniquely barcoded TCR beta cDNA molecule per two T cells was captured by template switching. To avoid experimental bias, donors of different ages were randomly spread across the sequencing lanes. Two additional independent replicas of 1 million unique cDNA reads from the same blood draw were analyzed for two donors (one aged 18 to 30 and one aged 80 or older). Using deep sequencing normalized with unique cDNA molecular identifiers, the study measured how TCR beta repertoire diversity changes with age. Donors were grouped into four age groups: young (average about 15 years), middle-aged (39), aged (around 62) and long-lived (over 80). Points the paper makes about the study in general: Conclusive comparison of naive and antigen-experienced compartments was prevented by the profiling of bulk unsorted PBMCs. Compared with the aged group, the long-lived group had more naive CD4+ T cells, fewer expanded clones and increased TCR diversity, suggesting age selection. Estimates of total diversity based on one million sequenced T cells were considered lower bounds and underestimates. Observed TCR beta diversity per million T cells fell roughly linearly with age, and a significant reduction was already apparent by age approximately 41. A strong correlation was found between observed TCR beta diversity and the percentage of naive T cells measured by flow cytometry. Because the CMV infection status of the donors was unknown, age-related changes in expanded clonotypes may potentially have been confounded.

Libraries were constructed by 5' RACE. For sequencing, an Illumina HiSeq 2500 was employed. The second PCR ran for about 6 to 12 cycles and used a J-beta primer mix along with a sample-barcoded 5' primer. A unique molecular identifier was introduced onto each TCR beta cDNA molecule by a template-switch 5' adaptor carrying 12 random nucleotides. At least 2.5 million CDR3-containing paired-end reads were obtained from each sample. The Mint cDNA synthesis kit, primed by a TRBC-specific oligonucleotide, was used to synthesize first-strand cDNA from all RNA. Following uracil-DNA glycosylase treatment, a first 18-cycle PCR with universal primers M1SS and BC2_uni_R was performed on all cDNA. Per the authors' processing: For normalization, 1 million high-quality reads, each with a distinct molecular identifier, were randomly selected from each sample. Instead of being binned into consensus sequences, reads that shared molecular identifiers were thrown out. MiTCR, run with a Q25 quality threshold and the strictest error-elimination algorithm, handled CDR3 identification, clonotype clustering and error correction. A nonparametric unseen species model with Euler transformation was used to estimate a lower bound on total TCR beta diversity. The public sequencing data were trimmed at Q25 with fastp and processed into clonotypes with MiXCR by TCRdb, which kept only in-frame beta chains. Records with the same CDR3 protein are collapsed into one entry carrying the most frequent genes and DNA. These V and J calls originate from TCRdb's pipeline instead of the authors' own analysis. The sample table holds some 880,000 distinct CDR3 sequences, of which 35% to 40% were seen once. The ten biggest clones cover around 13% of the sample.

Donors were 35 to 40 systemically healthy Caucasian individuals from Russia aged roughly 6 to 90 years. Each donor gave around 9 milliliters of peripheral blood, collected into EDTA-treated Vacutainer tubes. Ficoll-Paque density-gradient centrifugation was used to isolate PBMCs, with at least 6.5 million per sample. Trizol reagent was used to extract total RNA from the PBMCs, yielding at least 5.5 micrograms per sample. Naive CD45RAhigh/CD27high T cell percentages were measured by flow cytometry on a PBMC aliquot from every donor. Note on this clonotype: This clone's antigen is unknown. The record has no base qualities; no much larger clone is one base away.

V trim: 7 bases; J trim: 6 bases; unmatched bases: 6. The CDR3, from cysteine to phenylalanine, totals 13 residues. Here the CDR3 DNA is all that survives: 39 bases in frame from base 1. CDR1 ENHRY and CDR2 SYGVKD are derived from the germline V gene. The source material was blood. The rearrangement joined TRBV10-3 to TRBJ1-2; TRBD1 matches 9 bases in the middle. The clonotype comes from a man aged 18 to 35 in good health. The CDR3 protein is CAITRTGADGYTF. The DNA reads TGTGCCATCACCCGGACAGGGGCGGATGGCTACACCTTC.